The clone carrying this T cell receptor (beta chain) has just a few counts. The antigen is undetermined. The sample belongs to a study of shared clonotypes between healthy human individuals. The CDR3 has 15 residues. Germline V gene lookup returns CDR1 SQVTM and CDR2 ANQGSEA. Trimming took 7 bases from V and 1 from J; bases not matched to a gene: 10. Whole-study results and caveats: As a rule, naive subsets had a larger estimated richness than memory subsets. Compared with clonotypes that all four donors shared, non-shared clonotypes had lower generation probabilities. The expectation was that sequencing depth would affect clonotype sharing among donors.

This table comes from immunoSEQ multiplex PCR, and its TCRdb copy is limited to in-frame clones, with some not included. The data hold roughly 2,300,000 clones, with 85% to 95% observed a single time. The chain recombines TRBV29-1 with TRBJ1-1; 9 bases match TRBD1. The clonotype originates from a man in his late teens or twenties in good health. Some clones in this sample may be carry-over from other donors' samples. Sequenced material: naive CD4+ T cells from PBMCs. The subset denotes: CD45RA+ positively selected. CDR3 residues: CSARGTGNWNTEAFF. CDR3 nucleotide sequence: TGCAGCGCCAGGGGGACAGGGAACTGGAACACTGAAGCTTTCTTT.